This T cell receptor (beta chain) was found in a study of cytomegalovirus exposure and HLA in healthy donors. Study as a whole: Out of roughly 200 million T cells, an earlier analysis found roughly 100 million unique TCR beta sequences in total. Broader study findings: The study recorded about 160 TCR beta chains that were cytomegalovirus-associated. Most TCR beta V segments were productive about 90% or about 30% of the time in an earlier analysis. Rare TCR sequences dominated, though some public TCRs recurred in many donors.

13 Jbeta primers and 60 Vbeta primers were used for the PCR. The table came from immunoSEQ multiplex PCR; TCRdb's copy has only in-frame clones and leaves some out. The table has under 200,000 clones, about 77% seen once. This CDR3 comprises 14 residues. Trimming shortened V by 5 bases and J by 5 bases, and 14 bases separated the two germline ends. The germline V gene encodes CDR1 ENHRY and CDR2 SYGVKD. Note on this clone: The antigen is undetermined.

The sequence was collected from a man aged 30 to 45 in good health and CMV-seronegative. Sequencing input: PBMCs. The V and J genes are TRBV10-3 and TRBJ2-3; D not resolved. CDR3 DNA: TGTGCCATCAGTCCGACTCTAACGGGAGATACGCAGTATTTT. This encodes CAISPTLTGDTQYF.